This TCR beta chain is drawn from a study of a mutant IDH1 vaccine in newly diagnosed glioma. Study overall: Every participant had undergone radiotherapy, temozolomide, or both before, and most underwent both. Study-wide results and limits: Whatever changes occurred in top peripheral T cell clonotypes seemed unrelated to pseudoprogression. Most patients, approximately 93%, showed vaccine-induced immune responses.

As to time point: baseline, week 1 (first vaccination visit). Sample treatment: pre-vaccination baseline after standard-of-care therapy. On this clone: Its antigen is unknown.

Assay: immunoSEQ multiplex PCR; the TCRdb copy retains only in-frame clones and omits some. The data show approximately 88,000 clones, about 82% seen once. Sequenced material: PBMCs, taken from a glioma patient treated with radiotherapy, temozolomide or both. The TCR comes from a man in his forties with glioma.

The CDR3 region has the DNA TGTGCCAGCAGCCGAGGGGGCAGGGGGAGGCTAGCGGGAGCCCATGAGCAGTTCTTC. As protein: CASSRGGRGRLAGAHEQFF. The V and J genes are TRBV5-4 and TRBJ2-1, with 10 bases lining up with TRBD2. CDR1 and CDR2 from the germline V gene are SGHNT and YYREEE (reference sequence). The CDR3 consists of 19 residues. Losses at the gene ends were 4 bases for V and 8 bases for J; bases not matched to a gene: 21.